A selection of T cell receptor beta chains follows, all from one sample in a study of T cells in Graves' hyperthyroidism and ophthalmopathy. TCRdb processed the multiplex PCR reads anew with MiXCR; each CDR3 protein has one entry. The sample includes about 410,000 distinct CDR3 sequences, roughly 14% of them seen just once. Sequenced material: blood. Every receptor here comes from a man between 18 and 29 years old with Graves' ophthalmopathy. CDR3s include the opening cysteine and the closing phenylalanine or tryptophan. The D gene is left open where the match is weak. Some rows mark clone size as missing; the rest say once, few, many or name a class of expanded clone.

CASSYDAANTEAFF	TGCGCCAGCAGCTACGACGCAGCGAACACTGAAGCTTTCTTT	TRBV5-1	many	NA	TRBJ1-1
CASSPPVLPVGTEAFF	TGTGCCAGCTCACCACCGGTTCTCCCAGTGGGCACTGAAGCTTTCTTT	TRBV18	few	NA	TRBJ1-1
CASSPLEGSPLHF	TGTGCCAGCAGCCCCCTGGAGGGTTCACCCCTCCACTTT	TRBV7-9	many	NA	TRBJ1-6
CASSLRDLMNTEAFF	TGCGCCAGCAGCTTGAGGGATCTTATGAACACTGAAGCTTTCTTT	TRBV5-1	many	NA	TRBJ1-1
CASSYDLPGIATEAFF	TGTGCCAGCAGTTACGACCTCCCTGGGATCGCTACTGAAGCTTTCTTT	TRBV6-2/TRBV6-3	few	NA	TRBJ1-1
CASSKDRAHNEQFF	TGTGCCAGTAGTAAGGACAGGGCCCACAATGAGCAGTTCTTC	TRBV19	NA	TRBD1	TRBJ2-1
CASSPQFGGGNTIYF	TGTGCCAGCAGTCCCCAGTTTGGGGGTGGAAACACCATATATTTT	TRBV12-3/TRBV12-4	many	NA	TRBJ1-3
CASSLDLAGGGTDTQYF	TGCGCCAGCAGCTTGGACCTAGCGGGGGGAGGTACAGATACGCAGTATTTT	TRBV5-1	many	TRBD2	TRBJ2-3
CASSMREEAFF	TGTGCCAGCTCAATGAGGGAGGAAGCTTTCTTT	TRBV18	many	NA	TRBJ1-1
CATNRDPSNYGYTF	TGTGCCACGAACCGGGATCCAAGTAACTATGGCTACACCTTC	TRBV10-3	many	NA	TRBJ1-2
CASSSAISGNTIYF	TGTGCCAGCAGCTCCGCGATCTCTGGAAACACCATATATTTT	TRBV6-1	NA	NA	TRBJ1-3
CASTPGTGNEQFF	TGCGCCAGCACTCCCGGGACAGGGAATGAGCAGTTCTTC	TRBV10-1	NA	TRBD1	TRBJ2-1
CASSQPGQPQHF	TGTGCCAGCAGCCAACCCGGGCAGCCCCAGCATTTT	TRBV3-1	many	NA	TRBJ1-5
CASSEGGAPTEAFF	TGTGCCAGCAGTGAAGGCGGGGCTCCCACTGAAGCTTTCTTT	TRBV2	many	NA	TRBJ1-1
CASSLVGLAYQETQYF	TGTGCCAGCAGCTTGGTGGGACTAGCGTACCAAGAGACCCAGTACTTC	TRBV5-5	many	TRBD2	TRBJ2-5
CAWSVSGANVLTF	TGTGCCTGGAGTGTATCTGGGGCCAACGTCCTGACTTTC	TRBV30	few	NA	TRBJ2-6
CASSLTPWGQETQYF	TGTGCCAGCAGCTTAACTCCATGGGGCCAAGAGACCCAGTACTTC	TRBV7-8	many	NA	TRBJ2-5
CASSLGTSGIYNEQFF	TGTGCCAGCAGCCTAGGGACTAGCGGGATCTACAATGAGCAGTTCTTC	TRBV3-1	many	TRBD2	TRBJ2-1
CASSQDGQGPAFF	TGTGCCAGCAGCCAAGATGGGCAGGGCCCAGCTTTCTTT	TRBV3-1	many	NA	TRBJ1-1
CASSLATPGQHNSPLHF	TGTGCCAGCAGCTTAGCCACTCCGGGACAGCATAATTCACCCCTCCACTTT	TRBV7-8	many	TRBD1	TRBJ1-6
CASSSTIGTATDTQYF	TGCGCCAGCAGCTCAACGATTGGGACAGCCACAGATACGCAGTATTTT	TRBV5-1	many	TRBD1	TRBJ2-3
CASSGGSETQYF	TGTGCCAGCAGTGGGGGATCGGAGACCCAGTACTTC	TRBV2	many	NA	TRBJ2-5
CASSLEAGGSHEQYF	TGCGCCAGCAGTTTGGAGGCGGGAGGGTCCCACGAGCAGTACTTC	TRBV5-1	many	TRBD2	TRBJ2-7
CASSQMTEPISPLHF	TGTGCCAGCAGCCAAATGACAGAACCCATCTCACCCCTCCACTTT	TRBV14	few	NA	TRBJ1-6
CASSLPDRGARTDTQYF	TGTGCCAGCAGCTTACCCGACCGGGGGGCTCGCACAGATACGCAGTATTTT	TRBV7-2	many	NA	TRBJ2-3
CATSRGGTGELYEQYF	TGTGCCACCAGCAGGGGGGGGACAGGGGAGCTCTACGAGCAGTACTTC	TRBV15	NA	TRBD1	TRBJ2-7
CASSLTASSYNEQFF	TGTGCCAGCAGTTTGACAGCTAGCTCCTACAATGAGCAGTTCTTC	TRBV27	many	NA	TRBJ2-1
CATSRDFRTGGNTEAFF	TGTGCCACCAGCAGAGATTTCCGGACCGGGGGGAACACTGAAGCTTTCTTT	TRBV15	NA	NA	TRBJ1-1
CASSMATPYEQYF	TGTGCCAGTAGTATGGCTACTCCCTACGAGCAGTACTTC	TRBV19	few	NA	TRBJ2-7
CASRGQDNPNTEAFF	TGCGCCAGCAGAGGACAGGACAACCCGAACACTGAAGCTTTCTTT	TRBV4-1	once	TRBD1	TRBJ1-1
CSAKYPGQGVYEQYF	TGCAGTGCTAAATACCCGGGACAGGGTGTGTACGAGCAGTACTTC	TRBV20-1	many	TRBD1	TRBJ2-7
CAITGGAQETQYF	TGTGCCATCACAGGGGGGGCACAAGAGACCCAGTACTTC	TRBV10-3	many	NA	TRBJ2-5
CASIAGVTGELFF	TGTGCCAGCATCGCAGGGGTTACCGGGGAGCTGTTTTTT	TRBV11-2	many	NA	TRBJ2-2
CASSPRRQETQYF	TGTGCCAGCAGCCCGCGGAGGCAAGAGACCCAGTACTTC	TRBV7-9	many	NA	TRBJ2-5
CASSYVGPDTQYF	TGTGCCAGCAGTTACGTGGGGCCAGATACGCAGTATTTT	TRBV6-2/TRBV6-3	many	NA	TRBJ2-3
CAISESWTGGQETQYF	TGTGCCATCAGTGAGTCGTGGACAGGGGGCCAAGAGACCCAGTACTTC	TRBV10-3	many	TRBD1	TRBJ2-5
CASSAKAAWGYTF	TGTGCCAGCAGCGCCAAAGCTGCTTGGGGCTACACCTTC	TRBV7-9	many	NA	TRBJ1-2
CASSERAARTDTQYF	TGTGCCAGCAGTGAACGGGCGGCCCGCACAGATACGCAGTATTTT	TRBV6-1	many	NA	TRBJ2-3
CAIRETYKQYF	TGTGCCATCCGGGAAACCTACAAGCAGTACTTC	TRBV10-3	NA	NA	TRBJ2-7
CASSQGLRGGEQYF	TGCGCCAGCAGCCAAGGTCTCAGGGGAGGCGAGCAGTACTTC	TRBV4-1	many	NA	TRBJ2-7
CASSLTTGGPFYEQYF	TGCGCCAGCAGCCTTACAACAGGGGGCCCCTTCTACGAGCAGTACTTC	TRBV5-1	many	TRBD1	TRBJ2-7
CSASALSGDNEKLFF	TGCAGTGCTAGCGCCCTCTCCGGAGATAATGAAAAACTGTTTTTT	TRBV20-1	many	NA	TRBJ1-4
CASSELGQNTEAFF	TGTGCCAGCAGTGAATTGGGTCAAAACACTGAAGCTTTCTTT	TRBV6-1	many	NA	TRBJ1-1
CASSLARLAKNIQYF	TGTGCCAGCAGCTTAGCGCGCTTAGCCAAAAACATTCAGTACTTC	TRBV7-9	many	NA	TRBJ2-4